The 21 T cell receptor beta chains presented below share a single source sample, sequenced in a study of early T cells in non-severe SARS-CoV-2 infection. TCRdb recomputed calls from the 5' RACE reads with MiXCR, one row per CDR3 protein. The sample has about 49,000 distinct CDR3 sequences, roughly 10% seen once; the top ten hold roughly a tenth. The sequencing sample was made of whole blood. These receptors originate from an adult who was a healthcare worker with PCR-confirmed SARS-CoV-2 infection or an uninfected control (not recorded which).

This clonotype appeared many times. The chain links TRBV4-1 to TRBJ1-4; 9 bases align to TRBD1. The CDR3 totals 14 residues. From germline, CDR1 is MGHRA and CDR2 YSYEKL. Trimming took 8 bases from V and 8 from J; bases not matched to a gene: 9. DNA of the CDR3: TGCGCCAGCGCCCTACAGGGGGCAAGGGAAAAACTGTTTTTT. It encodes CASALQGAREKLFF.

The chain couples TRBV25-1 to TRBJ2-7; a weak D match, TRBD1 (6 bases). The ends were cut back, 5 bases at V and 3 bases at J, with 17 bases in the middle. CDR1 is MGHDK and CDR2 is SYGVNS in the germline V gene. CDR3 length: 15 amino acids. Here the CDR3 reads CASSPYKRTVYEQYF. The CDR3 bases are TGTGCCAGCAGTCCCTACAAGAGGACAGTCTACGAGCAGTACTTC.

The chain recombines TRBV20-1 with TRBJ2-5; D is unclear. Trimming pared 0 bases from V and 4 bases from J, leaving 0 bases between. CDR3 length: 10 amino acids. Germline CDR1 and CDR2: DFQATT and SNEGSKA (reference sequence). The CDR3 region is CSAREETQYF. CDR3 bases: TGCAGTGCTAGAGAAGAGACCCAGTACTTC.

The table lists this clonotype with many counts. This chain uses TRBV6-1 with TRBJ1-1; tentatively, D is TRBD1 (5 bases). The germline gives CDR1 MNHNS, CDR2 SASEGT. This CDR3 region has 14 residues. V dropped 5 bases and J dropped 3 bases, with 13 bases sitting between them. CDR3 in DNA: TGTGCCAGCAGTAAGATTGGAGGGGACACTGAAGCTTTCTTT. It encodes CASSKIGGDTEAFF.

The sample holds a few counts of this clonotype. This chain joins TRBV24-1 and TRBJ1-1, with D unclear. Germline loops: CDR1 KGHDR, CDR2 SFDVKD. This CDR3 is built from 12 residues. V was pared by 3 bases and J by 3 bases, with 4 bases between. This chain's CDR3 is CATSDAYTEAFF. The CDR3 nucleotides are TGTGCCACCAGTGATGCATACACTGAAGCTTTCTTT.

This clonotype was detected a few times. The chain links TRBV12-3 or TRBV12-4 to TRBJ2-1, with TRBD2 matching over 8 bases. The CDR3 spans 13 residues. The V segment lost 6 bases and the J segment 9 bases; nucleotides outside the gene matches: 7. CDR3 sequence reads: CASRVGLAREQFF. The CDR3 DNA follows: TGTGCCAGCAGGGTAGGACTAGCTCGTGAGCAGTTCTTC.

The chain combines TRBV6-5 with TRBJ1-6, with D possibly TRBD1 on 5 matching bases. Between the trimmed V and J ends, which lost 4 bases and 9 bases, there was a span of 16 bases. CDR1 and CDR2 from the germline V gene are MNHEY and SVGAGI. The CDR3 runs 15 residues. The CDR3, as DNA: TGTGCCAGCAGTTTCGCGGACATGAAGGGTTCACCCCTCCACTTT. Amino acid sequence: CASSFADMKGSPLHF.

The chain combines TRBV5-5 with TRBJ2-4; tentatively, D is TRBD1 or TRBD2 (5 bases each). The V gene's germline CDR1 is SGHKS and CDR2 YYEKEE (reference sequence). Trimming shortened V by 4 bases and J by 7 bases, and 18 bases separated the two germline ends. This CDR3 spans 15 amino acids. This chain's CDR3 is CASSSTGTESNIQYF. The CDR3, as DNA: TGTGCCAGCAGCAGTACCGGGACGGAGAGTAACATTCAGTACTTC.

This chain links TRBV11-2 with TRBJ2-1, with 7 bases that match TRBD1. CDR1 is SGHAT and CDR2 is FQNNGV in the germline V gene. V gave up 5 bases and J gave up 2 bases; unmatched junction bases: 9. The CDR3 contains 16 residues. The CDR3 protein is CASSLNDRAPYNEQFF. CDR3 bases: TGTGCCAGCAGCCTTAACGACAGGGCCCCCTACAATGAGCAGTTCTTC.

This clonotype was observed a handful of times. V gene TRBV27 combines with J gene TRBJ2-3; D is possibly TRBD2 (6 bases). V shed 2 bases and J shed 5 bases, with 11 bases lying between them. CDR3 length: 14 amino acids. Germline CDR1 reads MNHEY; CDR2 reads SMNVEV (reference sequence). The CDR3 reads CASSLPGAGDTQYF. The DNA of the CDR3 is TGTGCCAGCAGTTTACCGGGAGCGGGAGATACGCAGTATTTT.

CDR3 in amino acids: CASSVDRAGFYNEQFF. For the CDR3, the DNA is TGTGCCAGCAGCGTAGATCGAGCGGGGTTCTACAATGAGCAGTTCTTC. This chain links TRBV9 with TRBJ2-1, with TRBD2 identical over 7 bases. CDR1 is SGDLS and CDR2 is YYNGEE in the germline V gene. V lost 0 bases and J lost 3; bases outside the gene matches: 6. CDR3 size: 16 residues.

This clonotype was counted at least ten times. This chain connects TRBV29-1 to TRBJ1-1; no clear D gene. Germline V lookup: CDR1 SQVTM, CDR2 ANQGSEA. Trimming left V 6 bases short and J 1 base short, with 6 bases between. The CDR3 consists of 11 residues. CDR3 nucleotide sequence: TGCAGCGTCGGACGGAACACTGAAGCTTTCTTT. Amino acids: CSVGRNTEAFF.

This clonotype appeared many times. The CDR3 nucleotides are TGTGCCAGCAGCCGCCAGGACAGGGACCACGAGCAGTACTTC. Translation gives CASSRQDRDHEQYF. V gene TRBV28 combines with J gene TRBJ2-7; 8 nucleotides match TRBD1. The CDR3 totals 14 residues. The germline V gene has CDR1 MDHEN and CDR2 SYDVKM. V lost 6 bases and J lost 5; bases outside the gene matches: 9.

This chain's CDR3 is CASRPKEGVRNQPQHF. In DNA, the CDR3 is TGTGCCAGCAGACCAAAGGAAGGGGTGCGCAATCAGCCCCAGCATTTT. The genes are TRBV27 and TRBJ1-5; the D gene is possibly TRBD1 (5 bases). The germline V and J ends were trimmed by 6 bases and 2 bases, with 17 bases remaining between them. CDR1 and CDR2 from the germline V gene are MNHEY and SMNVEV (reference sequence). The CDR3 has 16 residues.

In this sample, this clonotype turned up once. This chain connects TRBV3-1 to TRBJ2-3; 11 nucleotides agree with TRBD2. The CDR3 loop spans 15 amino acids. Germline-derived CDR1 and CDR2 are LGHDT and YNNKEL (reference sequence). V was clipped by 3 bases and J by 6 bases; unmatched bases: 5. CDR3 sequence: CASSQVAGGPDTQYF. As DNA, the CDR3 is TGTGCCAGCAGCCAGGTAGCGGGGGGGCCTGATACGCAGTATTTT.

This clonotype has ten or more counts. The chain combines TRBV5-1 with TRBJ2-2; D uncertain. CDR1 and CDR2 (germline): SGHRS, YFSETQ. The CDR3 is made up of 11 amino acids. V shed 6 bases and J shed 7 bases, with 7 bases lying between them. The CDR3, as DNA: TGCGCCAGCACCTACTTCGGGGAGCTGTTTTTT. This translates into CASTYFGELFF.

The chain joins TRBV7-9 to TRBJ2-1; 9 positions match TRBD1. V lost 4 bases to trimming and J lost 12 bases; unmatched junction nucleotides: 19. CDR3 length: 17 amino acids. Germline V gene sequence: CDR1 SEHNR, CDR2 FQNEAQ (reference sequence). DNA for the CDR3: TGTGCCAGCAGCTCAGGTTCCGGGACAGGGCCTAGTGAAAGGCAGTTCTTC. Its protein product is CASSSGSGTGPSERQFF.

This clonotype appeared a few times. This chain connects TRBV7-9 to TRBJ2-3; the D is unclear. Trimming removed 6 bases from V and 7 bases from J, with 17 bases in between. This CDR3 spans 14 amino acids. The V gene's germline CDR1 is SEHNR and CDR2 FQNEAQ (reference sequence). CDR3 DNA: TGTGCCAGCAGTTACCTAGAGTTCGGAAATACGCAGTATTTT. It codes for CASSYLEFGNTQYF.

This clonotype was picked up many times. CDR3 in amino acids: CSARGYGTSGRAAQETQYF. The CDR3 DNA follows: TGCAGTGCTAGAGGCTACGGGACTAGCGGGAGGGCCGCCCAAGAGACCCAGTACTTC. The chain joins TRBV20-1 to TRBJ2-5; TRBD2 matches 16 bases. The CDR3 runs 19 residues. Germline V gene lookup returns CDR1 DFQATT and CDR2 SNEGSKA (reference sequence). V lost 1 base, J lost 1 base, and 9 bases stayed unmatched.

This clonotype was counted only a few times. This chain uses TRBV5-6 with TRBJ2-7; D is ambiguous. Germline assignment: CDR1 SGHDT and CDR2 YYEEEE. The CDR3 contains 15 residues. Between the trimmed V and J ends, which lost 4 bases and 3 bases, there was a span of 17 bases. The CDR3 region is CASSDPSLDFYEQYF. The CDR3, as DNA: TGTGCCAGCAGCGACCCCTCCCTAGACTTCTACGAGCAGTACTTC. Drawing the rest from reference TRBV5-6 and TRBJ2-7, the complete variable domain is DAGVTQSPTHLIKTRGQQVTLRCSPKSGHDTVSWYQQALGQGPQFIFQYYEEEERQRGNFPDRFSGHQFPNYSSELNVNALLLGDSALYLCASSDPSLDFYEQYFGPGTRLTVT.

As concerns this clonotype: A junction boundary mismatches the germline segment, possibly from a read error. The chain recombines TRBV9 with TRBJ1-1, with a weak D call TRBD1 (5 bases). This CDR3 has 13 residues. The germline V gene has CDR1 SGDLS and CDR2 YYNGEE. Written as DNA, the CDR3 is TGTGCCAGCAGCGTAGGGGGGGTCACTGAAGTTTTCTTT. Its translation is CASSVGGVTEVFF.